The 5 T cell receptor beta chains given below trace back to one sample, sequenced in a study of tumor-infiltrating lymphocytes in localized non-small cell lung cancer. Repertoires were generated with immunoSEQ multiplex PCR, while TCRdb's copy carries only in-frame clones and drops some. The sample includes more than 8,500 clones, around 80% seen only once; the top ten take about 9.1%. The sequenced sample was uninvolved lung tissue not adjacent to the tumor. Source of these receptors: a human donor with non-small cell lung cancer.

The rearrangement joins TRBV5-1 to TRBJ1-2; maybe TRBD1 (5 bases). Germline CDR1 is SGHRS and CDR2 is YFSETQ. There are 13 residues in the CDR3. Trimming took off 0 bases at V and 4 bases at J, with 7 bases between the two ends. CDR3 bases: TGCGCCAGCAGCTTGGGGGGCCTCTATGGCTACACCTTC. Its protein product is CASSLGGLYGYTF.

The chain couples TRBV5-5 to TRBJ2-7, with 8 bases identical to TRBD1. Trimming removed 2 bases from V and 6 bases from J; junction bases left unmatched: 4. The germline CDR1 and CDR2 sequences are SGHKS and YYEKEE (reference sequence). The CDR3 length is 13 residues. CDR3 sequence: CASSFWTGREQYF. The CDR3 DNA is TGTGCCAGCAGCTTTTGGACAGGGCGCGAGCAGTACTTC.

The CDR3: CASSQDRVGYTF. The DNA for the CDR3 is TGCGCCAGCAGCCAGGACAGGGTCGGCTACACCTTC. V is TRBV5-1 and J is TRBJ1-2; TRBD1 aligns across 8 bases. The CDR3 runs to 12 residues. V lost 4 bases to trimming and J lost 8 bases; unmatched junction nucleotides: 4. Germline V gene data show CDR1 as SGHRS and CDR2 as YFSETQ.

This sequence joins TRBV29-1 and TRBJ2-7, with 8 nucleotides matching TRBD2. The CDR3 loop spans 14 amino acids. CDR1 is SQVTM and CDR2 is ANQGSEA in the germline V gene. V gave up 4 bases and J gave up 5 bases; unmatched junction bases: 10. CDR3 protein: CSVAVRGRTDEQYF. CDR3 bases: TGCAGCGTTGCGGTTCGCGGGAGGACGGACGAGCAGTACTTC.

The rearrangement joins TRBV4-2 to TRBJ2-1; possible D gene TRBD1, 6 bases. Deletions cut 2 bases from V and 0 bases from J, with 11 bases between. The germline V gene encodes CDR1 LGHNA and CDR2 YNFKEQ. The CDR3 contains 16 residues. The DNA for the CDR3 is TGTGCCAGCAGCCAACCCAGGGGTAGCTCCTACAATGAGCAGTTCTTC. This translates into CASSQPRGSSYNEQFF.